The following is a T cell receptor (beta chain) sequence with its context. No antigen is known for it. The length of the CDR3 is 15 residues. The germline V gene encodes CDR1 SQVTM and CDR2 ANQGSEA. V gave up 5 bases and J gave up 5 bases; unmatched junction bases: 13. Primed by a sample-barcoded 5' primer and a J-beta primer mix, a second PCR proceeded for 7 to 11 cycles. A single record per CDR3 protein comes from TCRdb applying MiXCR to the 5' RACE reads. The sample lists 1.2 million to 1.5 million distinct CDR3 sequences; around 59% were seen once. This sample is part of a study of blood T cells in healthy people across ages. General study points: Greater diversity and more naive CD4+ cells were seen in long-lived donors than in aged donors.

This clonotype was obtained from a man between 18 and 29 years old in good health. Sequencing was carried out using blood. The chain links TRBV29-1 to TRBJ2-5, with 8 bases matching TRBD1. CDR3 nucleotide sequence: TGCAGCGTTATAGGACAGGGAGCGAGGAAGGAGACCCAGTACTTC. Translation: CSVIGQGARKETQYF.